This paragraph covers one T cell receptor beta chain sequence. The authors' processing: Reference gene primer amplification yielded estimated nucleated cell counts. Only in-frame clones appear in the TCRdb table, and some are missing; sequencing was by immunoSEQ multiplex PCR. The V and J calls and clone size are taken from that table; D and trimming were inferred from the DNA. The sample has around 250,000 clones, about four fifths seen once. This sample stems from a study of blood T cell repertoires in COVID-19. In the study overall: Spain, Italy and the United States supplied samples that represented acute and convalescent COVID-19. The analysed material was cDNA or gDNA that came from T cells, B-cell-depleted T cells, or PBMCs.

This CDR3 has 18 residues. J gave up 4 bases and V 6 bases, and 20 bases lay outside the gene matches. CDR1 SEHNR and CDR2 FQNEAQ come from the germline V gene (reference sequence). The material sequenced was peripheral blood. The chain joins TRBV7-9 to TRBJ1-1; 7 nucleotides match TRBD1. This receptor was obtained from a woman younger than 35 with acute or convalescent COVID-19. This CDR3 reads CASRRTSRQGFASTEAFF. CDR3 coding DNA: TGTGCCAGCAGGCGAACTAGCAGACAGGGATTCGCCAGCACTGAAGCTTTCTTT.